The clone carrying this TCR beta chain has a count of ten or more. The antigen remains undetermined. The CDR3 has 15 amino acids. Between the trimmed V and J ends, which lost 4 bases and 4 bases, there was a span of 14 bases. TCRdb called the RACE reads again in MiXCR, with one record for every CDR3 protein. The table includes about 85,000 distinct CDR3 sequences, under 14% detected once. The sample originates from a study of human T cells and chemical hapten exposure. Regarding time point: patch test 2, 6 weeks after DPC sensitization. Treatment denoted: therapeutic diphenylcyclopropenone sensitization with weekly scalp DPC. Study findings and constraints: Among TCRs, those above 1 in 1000 frequency were unaffected by DPC sensitization.

Sequences were derived from whole blood, sampled in connection with sensitization to the hapten diphenylcyclopropenone (DPC). This rearrangement joins TRBV12-3 or TRBV12-4 to TRBJ1-3; D gene unclear. The sequence came from a man aged 18 to 30 with alopecia areata. Some clones in this sample may be carry-over from other donors' samples. CDR3 DNA sequence: TGTGCCAGCAGTTCCGGGCTAAATGTAGGAAACACCATATATTTT. Translated: CASSSGLNVGNTIYF.